This entry describes one TCR beta chain. The assay was immunoSEQ multiplex PCR, and TCRdb's table has in-frame clones only and misses some. The sample includes about 180,000 clones, roughly 87% of them seen just once. The CDR3 covers 16 residues. Looked up from germline, CDR1 is SGHNT and CDR2 is YENEEA. V shed 2 bases and J 3 bases; nucleotides not matched to a gene: 7. Cohort assignment relied on participant-reported clinical history. This entry is derived from a study of blood T cell repertoires in COVID-19. This clonotype was sampled from a human donor with acute COVID-19. The donor label of this sample is uncertain. The sequencing input was PBMCs or T cells enriched from blood (not recorded which). This chain connects TRBV11-3 to TRBJ1-5; 7 nucleotides agree with TRBD1. The CDR3 sequence: CASSLPRGQVNQPQHF. For the CDR3, the DNA is TGTGCCAGCAGCTTACCCCGTGGACAGGTCAATCAGCCCCAGCATTTT.